Described below is a single TCR beta chain sequence and its context. Antigen unknown. The CDR3 is made up of 15 amino acids. Trimming took off 2 bases at V and 4 bases at J, with 12 bases between the two ends. Germline loops: CDR1 MNHEY, CDR2 SVGAGI. Sequenced by immunoSEQ multiplex PCR; TCRdb stores in-frame clones only, minus some. The sample has over 2,000 clones; about 79% are singletons. This record belongs to a study of high-grade serous ovarian cancer treatment subgroups. General study findings and limits: These tumor repertoires lack spatial information from bulk sequencing.

The tumor samples were collected prior to definitive surgery or chemotherapy. The sequencing input was tumor tissue. The sequence derives from a human donor with high-grade serous ovarian cancer. The chain joins TRBV6-5 to TRBJ1-3; a possible D gene is TRBD1 (6 bases). The CDR3 loop is CASSYVGGRGNTIYF. The CDR3 region has the DNA TGTGCCAGCAGTTACGTCGGGGGGCGAGGAAACACCATATATTTT.